In its sample, the clone carrying this TCR beta chain was seen once. This record belongs to a study of blood T cell repertoires in COVID-19. Study information: The study drew acute and convalescent COVID-19 samples from the United States, Italy and Spain.

This CDR3 has 13 residues. Germline-derived CDR1 and CDR2 are SGHNT and YENEEA. J was trimmed by 4 bases and V by 6 bases; bases with no gene match: 4. The method was immunoSEQ multiplex PCR; TCRdb's version includes in-frame clones alone and lacks a portion of them. The repertoire holds fewer than 250,000 clones, with nearly 85% as singletons. Specimen: peripheral blood. The sequence was obtained from a human donor in a cohort sampled during active COVID-19. The rearrangement links TRBV11-3 to TRBJ1-1; TRBD1 aligns across 8 bases. The CDR3 is CASSQQGGTEAFF. In DNA, the CDR3 is TGTGCCAGCAGTCAACAGGGGGGCACTGAAGCTTTCTTT.